The 29 T cell receptor beta chains reported below all come from one sample, sequenced in a study of T cell responses to AZD1222 COVID-19 vaccine (dated by TCRdb to about 2021). Libraries were constructed by the immunoSEQ multiplex PCR assay. TCRdb re-hosts the immuneACCESS table, in-frame sequences only. Its copies lack some clones; in the studies checked, an unresolved V gene accounts for under half of them, and the cause for the rest is not known. In all, the sample holds around 140,000 clones, and over 90% of those were seen once. Under 6.5% of the sample belongs to the ten largest clones. The time point label, read with the paper, signifies: baseline before first vaccination. Sequencing was performed on peripheral blood, taken on day 0 of AZD1222 vaccination. These receptors originate from an adult in good health.

J is TRBJ2-1 and V is TRBV5-5; no clear D gene. This CDR3 comprises 18 residues. The V end was cut by 0 bases, the J end by 4 bases, with 20 bases between. CDR1 SGHKS and CDR2 YYEKEE come from the germline V gene (reference sequence). CDR3 sequence (DNA): TGTGCCAGCAGCTTGGGATACTCGGCCTCACTCCCTTACAATGAGCAGTTCTTC. Its protein is CASSLGYSASLPYNEQFF. The variable domain in full, with the rest retrieved from reference TRBV5-5 and TRBJ2-1, is DAGVTQSPTHLIKTRGQQVTLRCSPISGHKSVSWYQQVLGQGPQFIFQYYEKEERGRGNFPDRFSARQFPNYSSELNVNALLLGDSALYLCASSLGYSASLPYNEQFFGPGTRLTVL.

V usage is TRBV3-1 (or the pseudogene TRBV3-2) and J usage is TRBJ2-3; TRBD2 agrees at 8 bases. Trimming took 2 bases from V and 7 from J; bases not matched to a gene: 5. Germline CDR1 reads LGHDT; CDR2 reads YNNKEL (reference sequence). The CDR3 sequence is 14 residues long. Here the CDR3 reads CASSQSLAGNTQYF. The CDR3 coding sequence is TGTGCCAGCAGCCAAAGTCTAGCGGGTAATACGCAGTATTTT.

This sequence joins TRBV7-8 and TRBJ1-2; D may be TRBD1 (6 bases). The CDR3 has 17 amino acids. V was shortened by 3 bases and J by 0 bases, with 17 bases between the two germline ends. Germline V lookup: CDR1 SGHVS, CDR2 FQNEAQ. DNA for the CDR3: TGTGCCAGCAGCTTCAGTCAGGGAGGGGGAGCTAACTATGGCTACACCTTC. It codes for CASSFSQGGGANYGYTF.

The rearrangement links TRBV5-1 to TRBJ2-3, with D unresolved. V was cut by 2 bases and J by 2 bases, with 12 bases left in between. This CDR3 is 15 amino acids long. Germline CDR1 and CDR2: SGHRS and YFSETQ. DNA of the CDR3: TGCGCCAGCAGCTTCGGACGGCGGAACACAGATACGCAGTATTTT. Its protein is CASSFGRRNTDTQYF. The whole variable domain, remainder taken from reference TRBV5-1 and TRBJ2-3, is KAGVTQTPRYLIKTRGQQVTLSCSPISGHRSVSWYQQTPGQGLQFLFEYFSETQRNKGNFPGRFSGRQFSNSRSEMNVSTLELGDSALYLCASSFGRRNTDTQYFGPGTRLTVL.

This sequence joins TRBV28 and TRBJ2-2, with D possibly matching TRBD1 (6 bases). CDR1 and CDR2 (germline): MDHEN, SYDVKM. The CDR3 is made up of 15 amino acids. Trimming shortened V by 5 bases and J by 3 bases, and 13 bases separated the two germline ends. The CDR3 DNA is TGTGCCAGCAGTGCCAACAGGGATGACACCGGGGAGCTGTTTTTT. This translates into CASSANRDDTGELFF.

The J gene is TRBJ1-5, the V gene TRBV2; D remains unclear. This CDR3 region has 13 residues. Germline V gene data show CDR1 as SNHLY and CDR2 as FYNNEI. The V and J ends lost 7 bases and 2 bases respectively, with 9 bases between them. CDR3 amino acids: CASKDGGNQPQHF. The CDR3 region has the DNA TGTGCCAGCAAAGACGGGGGCAATCAGCCCCAGCATTTT.

The DNA of the CDR3 is TGTGCCAGCAGCCCACAGGGGCGGCGGTGGAATGAGCAGTTCTTC. Encoded protein: CASSPQGRRWNEQFF. V gene TRBV3-1 (or the pseudogene TRBV3-2) combines with J gene TRBJ2-1; 7 nucleotides match TRBD1. CDR3 size: 15 residues. The V and J ends lost 4 bases and 7 bases, in that order; junction bases with no gene match: 10. The germline gives CDR1 LGHDT, CDR2 YNNKEL (reference sequence).

This rearrangement joins TRBV5-1 to TRBJ2-7; D may correspond to TRBD1 or TRBD2 (5 bases each). Germline CDR1 reads SGHRS; CDR2 reads YFSETQ. The CDR3 contains 15 residues. The V and J ends lost 4 bases and 5 bases respectively, with 19 bases between them. CDR3 sequence (DNA): TGCGCCAGCAGCCCTACGGGGCCGTCGAGGGACGAGCAGTACTTC. Amino acids: CASSPTGPSRDEQYF.

This clone was detected only once. The chain is built from TRBV7-9 and TRBJ1-1; D ambiguous. Germline V gene lookup returns CDR1 SEHNR and CDR2 FQNEAQ (reference sequence). With 1 base removed from V and 4 bases from J, the gap between germline ends came to 10 bases. This CDR3 is 14 amino acids long. DNA of the CDR3: TGTGCCAGCAGCTTAGAGGGAGGGCTCACTGAAGCTTTCTTT. Translation gives CASSLEGGLTEAFF.

The chain carries TRBV14 and TRBJ2-2; no firm D call. The V gene's germline CDR1 is SGHDN and CDR2 FVKESK. The CDR3 sequence is 15 residues long. Between the trimmed V and J ends, which lost 2 bases and 3 bases, there was a span of 10 bases. The CDR3 DNA sequence: TGTGCCAGCAGCCAACTGGGAACAGACACCGGGGAGCTGTTTTTT. This sequence encodes CASSQLGTDTGELFF.

The gene calls are TRBV19 and TRBJ2-1; 11 bases are shared with TRBD2. Per the germline V gene, CDR1 is LNHDA and CDR2 is SQIVND (reference sequence). This CDR3 region has 15 residues. The V and J ends lost 6 bases and 7 bases, in that order; junction bases with no gene match: 8. The chain's CDR3 is CASSSGASGRNEQFF. CDR3 nucleotides: TGTGCCAGTAGCAGCGGGGCTAGCGGGAGGAATGAGCAGTTCTTC.

J is TRBJ2-7 and V is TRBV11-2; D may correspond to TRBD1 or TRBD2 (6 bases each). Looked up from germline, CDR1 is SGHAT and CDR2 is FQNNGV. Deletions cut 5 bases from V and 2 bases from J, with 22 bases between. This CDR3 comprises 17 residues. Here the CDR3 DNA reads TGTGCCAGCAGCAAAAGAAGGGGGGCAGCTTCAACCTACGAGCAGTACTTC. It codes for CASSKRRGAASTYEQYF.

The rearrangement joins TRBV9 to TRBJ2-2, with D maybe TRBD2 (6 bases). Germline CDR1 reads SGDLS; CDR2 reads YYNGEE. V lost 3 bases and J 7 bases, leaving 13 bases between the germline ends. This CDR3 spans 14 amino acids. The CDR3 reads CASSAPGTGGELFF. The DNA of the CDR3 is TGTGCCAGCAGCGCTCCCGGGACTGGCGGGGAGCTGTTTTTT.

The chain couples TRBV27 to TRBJ1-2; possible D gene TRBD1, 5 bases. The V end was cut by 4 bases, the J end by 4 bases, with 19 bases between. The CDR3 covers 16 residues. Germline CDR1 reads MNHEY; CDR2 reads SMNVEV (reference sequence). The CDR3 region has the DNA TGTGCCAGCAGTTCGGCGGCGAGGTGGCAGGGCTATGGCTACACCTTC. Its translation is CASSSAARWQGYGYTF.

The chain carries TRBV7-9 and TRBJ2-3; 7 bases align to TRBD2. The CDR3 totals 15 residues. In germline, CDR1 is SEHNR, CDR2 FQNEAQ (reference sequence). J lost 3 bases, V lost 5 bases, and 8 bases had no gene match. The CDR3 protein is CASSPGKGGTDTQYF. In DNA form, the CDR3 reads TGTGCCAGCAGCCCTGGAAAGGGAGGGACAGATACGCAGTATTTT.

The chain carries TRBV5-6 and TRBJ1-2, with D uncertain. V was pared by 1 base and J by 0 bases, with 4 bases between. CDR1 is SGHDT and CDR2 is YYEEEE in the germline V gene. The CDR3 sequence is 13 residues long. For the CDR3, the DNA is TGTGCCAGCAGCTTGCCAGCTAACTATGGCTACACCTTC. Its translation: CASSLPANYGYTF. Drawing the rest from reference TRBV5-6 and TRBJ1-2, the complete variable domain is DAGVTQSPTHLIKTRGQQVTLRCSPKSGHDTVSWYQQALGQGPQFIFQYYEEEERQRGNFPDRFSGHQFPNYSSELNVNALLLGDSALYLCASSLPANYGYTFGSGTRLTVV.

V is TRBV5-1 and J is TRBJ1-1; weak D call: TRBD1 (5 bases). Germline assignment: CDR1 SGHRS and CDR2 YFSETQ. V was trimmed by 4 bases and J by 1 base, leaving 14 bases between them. This CDR3 is built from 15 residues. The CDR3 sequence: CASSPQGPANTEAFF. The CDR3 DNA reads as TGCGCCAGCAGCCCGCAGGGACCGGCGAACACTGAAGCTTTCTTT. Full variable domain (outside the CDR3, taken from reference TRBV5-1 and TRBJ1-1): KAGVTQTPRYLIKTRGQQVTLSCSPISGHRSVSWYQQTPGQGLQFLFEYFSETQRNKGNFPGRFSGRQFSNSRSEMNVSTLELGDSALYLCASSPQGPANTEAFFGQGTRLTVV.

The chain employs TRBV4-1 and TRBJ2-1; D is tentatively TRBD1 or TRBD2 (6 bases each). This CDR3 spans 14 amino acids. V lost 1 base to trimming and J lost 7 bases, with 11 bases between them. The germline CDR1 and CDR2 sequences are MGHRA and YSYEKL. CDR3 region: CASSQASGANEQFF. DNA of the CDR3: TGCGCCAGCAGCCAAGCCTCGGGGGCAAATGAGCAGTTCTTC.

This chain uses TRBV29-1 with TRBJ2-7; TRBD1 is a possible D gene (5 bases). The V gene's germline CDR1 is SQVTM and CDR2 ANQGSEA. The CDR3 runs to 12 residues. Trimming shortened V by 4 bases and J by 6 bases, and 13 bases separated the two germline ends. Written as DNA, the CDR3 is TGCAGCGTTGCAGGGAATGGCCTCGAGCAGTACTTC. It encodes CSVAGNGLEQYF.

This clone was seen a handful of times. V gene TRBV5-1 combines with J gene TRBJ1-5; TRBD1 might be the D (5 bases). CDR1 SGHRS and CDR2 YFSETQ come from the germline V gene. CDR3 length: 15 residues. The V end was cut by 4 bases, the J end by 3 bases, with 14 bases between. The CDR3 protein is CASSTEGRINQPQHF. The DNA of the CDR3 is TGCGCCAGCAGCACGGAGGGGCGGATCAATCAGCCCCAGCATTTT.

The chain couples TRBV6-5 to TRBJ1-2; 10 bases agree with TRBD1. This CDR3 has 14 residues. The ends lost 6 bases at V and 8 bases at J; junction bases unmatched: 9. Germline CDR1 is MNHEY and CDR2 is SVGAGI. The CDR3 sequence: CASSRDRGDPGYTF. For the CDR3, the DNA is TGTGCCAGCAGCCGGGACAGGGGAGATCCCGGCTACACCTTC.

The V call is TRBV30, the J call TRBJ1-5; D is ambiguous. From germline, CDR1 is GTSNPN and CDR2 SVGIG (reference sequence). V was cut by 0 bases and J by 1 base, with 4 bases left in between. The CDR3 length is 13 residues. The CDR3 loop reads CAWSVKSNQPQHF. Here the CDR3 DNA reads TGTGCCTGGAGTGTAAAGAGCAATCAGCCCCAGCATTTT.

The chain links TRBV6-1 to TRBJ2-3; D uncertain. In germline, CDR1 is MNHNS, CDR2 SASEGT. The V end lost 2 bases, the J end lost 6 bases, and 6 bases lay between the germline ends. CDR3 length: 12 amino acids. CDR3: CASSEIGDTQYF. CDR3 bases: TGTGCCAGCAGTGAAATTGGGGATACGCAGTATTTT.

The J gene is TRBJ1-1, the V gene TRBV29-1; 7 bases line up with TRBD1. The CDR3 spans 13 residues. Germline V gene data show CDR1 as SQVTM and CDR2 as ANQGSEA. Trimming took 3 bases from V and 4 from J; bases not matched to a gene: 5. Written as DNA, the CDR3 is TGCAGCGTTGACGACAGGGCCTTCACTGAAGCTTTCTTT. Its protein is CSVDDRAFTEAFF. The full variable domain, with the rest looked up from reference TRBV29-1 and TRBJ1-1, is SAVISQKPSRDICQRGTSLTIQCQVDSQVTMMFWYRQQPGQSLTLIATANQGSEATYESGFVIDKFPISRPNLTFSTLTVSNMSPEDSSIYLCSVDDRAFTEAFFGQGTRLTVV.

The chain recombines TRBV6-5 with TRBJ1-1, with D possibly TRBD1 on 5 matching bases. The CDR3 sequence is 11 residues long. Germline V gene data show CDR1 as MNHEY and CDR2 as SVGAGI. Trimming cost V 7 bases and J 8 bases, with 11 bases left between them. CDR3 residues: CASNGHEEAFF. The CDR3 DNA sequence: TGTGCCAGCAACGGACACGAAGAAGCTTTCTTT.

With regard to this clone: Other DNA sequences within the sample encode an identical CDR3. The chain recombines TRBV6-5 with TRBJ2-7, with D possibly matching TRBD2 (6 bases). There are 13 residues in the CDR3. Per the germline V gene, CDR1 is MNHEY and CDR2 is SVGAGI. V was pared by 7 bases and J by 2 bases, with 12 bases between. CDR3 sequence reads: CASTGTATYEQYF. CDR3 bases: TGTGCCAGCACCGGGACTGCAACCTACGAGCAGTACTTC.

This clone was recorded only once. The chain uses TRBV7-9 and TRBJ1-6; 8 positions agree with TRBD1. There are 16 residues in the CDR3. V lost 4 bases, J lost 10 bases, and 12 bases stayed unmatched. Germline V gene lookup returns CDR1 SEHNR and CDR2 FQNEAQ (reference sequence). The chain's CDR3 is CASSSPGTGGRSPLHF. The CDR3 DNA reads as TGTGCCAGCAGCTCCCCCGGGACAGGCGGAAGATCACCCCTCCACTTT.

CDR3: CASSRPGTSGNNEQFF. The DNA of the CDR3 is TGTGCCAGCAGCCGACCCGGGACTAGCGGGAACAATGAGCAGTTCTTC. The chain links TRBV5-4 to TRBJ2-1; 13 nucleotides agree with TRBD2. CDR3 length: 16 amino acids. V lost 4 bases, J lost 5 bases, and 6 bases stayed unmatched. Germline V gene lookup returns CDR1 SGHNT and CDR2 YYREEE (reference sequence). Based on the CDR3 plus reference TRBV5-4 and TRBJ2-1, the full variable domain is ETGVTQSPTHLIKTRGQQVTLRCSSQSGHNTVSWYQQALGQGPQFIFQYYREEENGRGNFPPRFSGLQFPNYSSELNVNALELDDSALYLCASSRPGTSGNNEQFFGPGTRLTVL.

This chain uses TRBV6-5 with TRBJ2-1; D is perhaps TRBD1 or TRBD2 (5 bases each). Trimming took 7 bases from V and 6 from J, leaving 16 bases between them. CDR1 is MNHEY and CDR2 is SVGAGI in the germline V gene. The CDR3 length is 14 residues. The CDR3 nucleotides are TGTGCCAGCACCTACGGGGCTAGCAGCAATGAGCAGTTCTTC. Translation gives CASTYGASSNEQFF.